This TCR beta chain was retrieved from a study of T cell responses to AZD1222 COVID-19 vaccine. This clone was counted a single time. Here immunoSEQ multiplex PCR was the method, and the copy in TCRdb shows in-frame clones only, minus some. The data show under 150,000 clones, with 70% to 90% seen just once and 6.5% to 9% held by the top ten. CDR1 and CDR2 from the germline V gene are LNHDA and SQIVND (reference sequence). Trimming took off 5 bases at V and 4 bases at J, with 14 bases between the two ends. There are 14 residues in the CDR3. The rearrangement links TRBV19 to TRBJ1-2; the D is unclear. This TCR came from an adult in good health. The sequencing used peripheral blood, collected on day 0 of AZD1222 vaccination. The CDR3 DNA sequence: TGTGCCAGTAGTTCAAGGGCCCGGGGCTATGGCTACACCTTC. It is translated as CASSSRARGYGYTF. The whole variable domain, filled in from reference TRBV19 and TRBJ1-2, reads DGGITQSPKYLFRKEGQNVTLSCEQNLNHDAMYWYRQDPGQGLRLIYYSQIVNDFQKGDIAEGYSVSREKKESFPLTVTSAQKNPTAFYLCASSSRARGYGYTFGSGTRLTVV.